This is a list of T cell receptor beta chains from one sample in a study of CD8 T cells in ankylosing spondylitis. Via MiXCR, TCRdb re-called the 5' RACE reads, giving one row per CDR3 protein. The sample lists tens of thousands of distinct CDR3 sequences; around 25% were seen once. The specimen sequenced was blood, either unsorted or a sorted T cell fraction (not recorded which). These receptors all come from a male donor with ankylosing spondylitis or in good health (not recorded which). Both conserved end residues are part of each CDR3. Only some rows state a clone size, as once, few, many or a class for expanded clones.

CDR3 protein: CASSPTSGAMNTGELFF
V gene: TRBV28
clone size: NA

CDR3 protein: CASSPGVASGRYEQYF
V gene: TRBV7-9
clone size: NA

CDR3 protein: CSAVGGGNEQFF
V gene: TRBV20-1
clone size: NA

CDR3 protein: CSVEDVGHREAFF
V gene: TRBV29-1
clone size: many

CDR3 protein: CSATLAGRSSQYF
V gene: TRBV20-1
clone size: NA

CDR3 protein: CASSPTGTFGNTIYF
V gene: TRBV9
clone size: many

CDR3 protein: CASSLGPDYGYTF
V gene: TRBV7-6
clone size: NA

CDR3 protein: CASSPNQGTQYF
V gene: TRBV28
clone size: few

CDR3 protein: CASSLYVFSTEAFF
V gene: TRBV11-2
clone size: NA

CDR3 protein: CASSLDRLAGSYEQYF
V gene: TRBV11-2
clone size: many

CDR3 protein: CASSLFSHGELFF
V gene: TRBV7-8
clone size: few

CDR3 protein: CASSLSEGGTDTQYF
V gene: TRBV5-1
clone size: NA

CDR3 protein: CASSPWWGPYNEQFF
V gene: TRBV7-8
clone size: few

CDR3 protein: CASSQIRTGELFF
V gene: TRBV7-8
clone size: NA

CDR3 protein: CASSWEAESAVSYNEQFF
V gene: TRBV6-2/TRBV6-3
clone size: NA

CDR3 protein: CASSLYVGGENEQFF
V gene: TRBV7-2
clone size: few

CDR3 protein: CASSPGSPGNTIYF
V gene: TRBV7-3
clone size: NA

CDR3 protein: CASSPPPYSRGGGWENIQYF
V gene: TRBV18
clone size: many